This T cell receptor (beta chain) was sequenced during a study of human CD8 memory T cell subsets. UMI-labeled 5' RACE yielded the TCR beta libraries. TCRdb reprocessed the 5' RACE reads; each CDR3 protein has one entry and no DNA is given. The sample has about 3,300 distinct CDR3 sequences, and its top ten clones hold about 30%. The CDR3 contains 13 residues. Germline assignment: CDR1 SNHLY and CDR2 FYNNEI. Sequencing used CD8+ T cells from PBMCs. V usage is TRBV2 and J usage is TRBJ2-7. The sequence came from a human donor in good health. CDR3 loop: CASSEVRTYEQYF.